The source of this T cell receptor beta chain is a study of blood T cell repertoires in COVID-19 (dated by TCRdb to about 2020). For context, the study as a whole: Samples covering the acute and convalescent phases of COVID-19 were provided by collaborators in the United States, Italy and Spain. The material from the prospective study consisted of cDNA or gDNA derived from T cells, B-cell-depleted T cells, or PBMCs. Subjects who had been exposed to COVID-19, were actively infected with it, or had recovered from it provided the deeply sampled blood TCRbeta repertoires that made up the dataset. The repertoires were made available in a free public database intended to serve as a resource for research on the immune response to SARS-CoV-2. The samples were drawn from two sources: the first 160 participants of the ongoing ImmuneRACE study, and fewer than 1,500 subjects contributed by 6 global collaborators. Sample metadata almost always included a de-identified subject ID, COVID-19 status, age in years and sex. Where available, HLA class I and class II types were obtained from metadata supplied by the sample provider rather than from assay-based typing.

Whole blood was collected in K2EDTA tubes by collaborating institutions according to the institutions' own protocols. For TCRbeta analysis, collaborator samples were shipped as frozen whole blood, as isolated PBMCs, or as DNA extracted from either sample type. TCRbeta CDR3 regions were amplified from genomic DNA using the immunoSEQ Assay, a bias-controlled multiplex PCR. Per the source publication's procedure: Nucleated cell counts per sample were estimated from amplification of reference gene primers within the assay. To quantify the absolute abundance of each unique TCRbeta CDR3 rearrangement, sequence reads were collapsed and filtered. For each sample, productive Simpson clonality was calculated as the square root of Simpson's diversity index over productive rearrangements. In its TCRdb copy, this immuneACCESS table keeps in-frame sequences only and misses some clones. Where compared with another copy, unresolved V genes explain less than half of these, and the others have no known cause. Clone size and V and J calls were adopted from that table, with D and trimming inferred from the DNA. The sample table lists 95,000 to 150,000 clones, 80% of them with a count of one. In total, the top ten clones hold about a sixth of the sample.

Study-wide conclusions, independent of this receptor: The quantity of clinical and demographic metadata differed by source and by participant and was supplied without curation.

This clone was seen only once. Its antigen is still unknown. No base-level quality is on record; no much larger clone is a single base apart. CDR1 and CDR2 are drawn from the germline V gene: MGHRA, YSYEKL. Deletion took 1 base off V and 3 bases off J, with a span of 12 bases between the germline ends. The CDR3 sequence holds 15 residues, the cysteine and phenylalanine included. Of all the DNA, just the CDR3 is kept, 45 bases in frame from base 1. This clonotype originated in a man aged 60 to 69 with active or convalescent COVID-19. The sample consisted of peripheral blood. The sequence is built from TRBV4-1 and TRBJ1-1, and possibly TRBD1, on 5 matching bases. The base sequence is TGCGCCAGCAGCCAAGGCCCAGGGTCGGACACTGAAGCTTTCTTT. Its protein reads: CASSQGPGSDTEAFF.